This T cell receptor beta chain emerged from a study of cytomegalovirus exposure and HLA in healthy donors. General study findings and limits: A missense variant in DCLRE1C was later tied to TCR beta V- and J-gene trimming. Later work showed greater clonal expansion in HLA-associated TCR beta chains than in equally common others.

CDR1 is SQVTM, CDR2 ANQGSEA, per germline. This CDR3 is built from 14 residues. The V and J ends lost 6 bases and 6 bases, in that order; junction bases with no gene match: 10. As regards this clone: Antigen: not known.

Vbeta (60) and Jbeta (13) primers were used in the PCR. Profiling relied on immunoSEQ multiplex PCR, and the TCRdb table lists in-frame clones only, not all of them. The table has some 120,000 clones, about four fifths seen once. The V call is TRBV29-1, the J call TRBJ2-2; 7 bases match TRBD2. This clonotype was obtained from a man aged 30 to 45 in good health and CMV-seropositive. Input material: PBMCs. The CDR3 nucleotides are TGCAGCGTCGATCGGGGGGAAAAGCCCGGGGAGCTGTTTTTT. Translation: CSVDRGEKPGELFF.